The T cell receptor beta chain described here comes from a study of response to subunit inactivated influenza vaccine. Trimming took 5 bases from V and 2 from J, leaving 9 bases between them. CDR3 length: 14 residues. The germline V gene has CDR1 SGHAT and CDR2 FQDESV (reference sequence). This clonotype was detected only a few times. Its antigen is as yet unknown. Findings and limits, study-wide: Each seasonal influenza vaccination recruits few new T cells, the authors suggested.

MiXCR, run by TCRdb on the RT-PCR reads, gives a single entry per CDR3 protein. The data hold 150,000 to 200,000 distinct CDR3 sequences, with roughly 11% observed a single time. The genes are TRBV11-1 and TRBJ1-4; no clear D gene. Source: non-naive T cells sorted from PBMCs, taken 45 days after vaccination. This receptor was obtained from a man aged 50 to 59 who received an inactivated influenza vaccine. This CDR3 is CASSAGWTNEKLFF. As DNA, the CDR3 is TGTGCCAGCAGCGCCGGTTGGACTAATGAAAAACTGTTTTTT.